This T cell receptor (beta chain) stems from a study of blood T cell repertoires in COVID-19. Whole-study context: T cells, B-cell-depleted T cells, or PBMCs provided the cDNA or gDNA that served as material.

The germline V gene has CDR1 SGHTA and CDR2 FQGTGA. The CDR3 has 16 residues. Trimming took 2 bases from V and 8 from J; bases not matched to a gene: 10. Authors' methods: Amplification from reference gene primers served as the basis for estimated nucleated cell counts. The assay was immunoSEQ multiplex PCR, and TCRdb's table has in-frame clones only and misses some. V and J calls and clone size are given by that table; D and trimming were obtained from the DNA. The sample consists of about 130,000 clones, about 90% of them appearing once. The receptor comes from a woman aged 50 to 60 who had recovered from COVID-19. The chain combines TRBV7-3 with TRBJ2-1; 9 bases fit TRBD2. The sample was peripheral blood. CDR3 DNA sequence: TGTGCCAGCAGCTTATCAGGGCTAGCGGGGCGGGATGAGCAGTTCTTC. Translating gives CASSLSGLAGRDEQFF.